Presented here are 23 T cell receptor beta chains from one specimen sequenced in a study of vaccination effects on CD4 cells after COVID-19. Antigen-specific CD4+ T cells were first expanded with viral peptide pools by the ViraFEST assay and only then sequenced. Between days 9 and 11 of culture, CD4+ T cells were separated out. Infection with SARS-CoV-2 occurred in the person between March and December 2020, and PCR confirmed it. Sequenced by immunoSEQ multiplex PCR; TCRdb stores in-frame clones only, minus some. The sample includes more than 20,000 clones, roughly 72% of them seen just once. Their specific antigens are unknown. The specimen comprised CD4+ T cells from PBMCs cultured with SARS-CoV-2 spike peptides, sampled before COVID-19 vaccination. The origin of the receptors is a human donor who had a prior SARS-CoV-2 infection.

The chain links TRBV5-8 to TRBJ1-4; TRBD1 matches 7 bases. CDR1 is SGHTS, CDR2 YDEGEE, per germline. Trimming cost V 5 bases and J 7 bases; bases outside gene matches: 2. The CDR3 length is 12 residues. For the CDR3, the DNA is TGTGCCAGCAGGAGGGGGCCTGAAAAACTGTTTTTT. It codes for CASRRGPEKLFF.

This clone was seen a single time. The chain employs TRBV5-5 and TRBJ1-2; the D gene is possibly TRBD1 (5 bases). V lost 4 bases, J lost 8 bases, and 18 bases lay in between. CDR1 and CDR2 (germline): SGHKS, YYEKEE (reference sequence). The CDR3 covers 14 residues. The CDR3: CASSVRDRGYGYTF. The CDR3 DNA reads as TGTGCCAGCAGCGTGCGGGACCGCGGGTACGGCTACACCTTC. The entire variable domain, with the rest obtained from reference TRBV5-5 and TRBJ1-2, is as follows: DAGVTQSPTHLIKTRGQQVTLRCSPISGHKSVSWYQQVLGQGPQFIFQYYEKEERGRGNFPDRFSARQFPNYSSELNVNALLLGDSALYLCASSVRDRGYGYTFGSGTRLTVV.

The J gene is TRBJ1-2, the V gene TRBV6-5, with no clear D. Germline V gene data show CDR1 as MNHEY and CDR2 as SVGAGI. The CDR3 contains 15 residues. V was cut by 7 bases and J by 0 bases, with 15 bases left in between. The CDR3 loop is CASTRLVGPNYGYTF. CDR3 nucleotides: TGTGCCAGCACACGCCTCGTAGGGCCTAACTATGGCTACACCTTC.

This clone is judged medium-sized. The chain employs TRBV5-4 and TRBJ2-2, with D maybe TRBD2 (5 bases). This CDR3 is built from 17 residues. The ends were cut back, 4 bases at V and 0 bases at J, with 16 bases in the middle. Germline loops: CDR1 SGHNT, CDR2 YYREEE (reference sequence). The CDR3 region is CASSPDGQAANTGELFF. Here the CDR3 DNA reads TGTGCCAGCAGCCCGGATGGCCAAGCGGCGAACACCGGGGAGCTGTTTTTT.

The chain uses TRBV5-6 and TRBJ1-4; D is undetermined. The germline gives CDR1 SGHDT, CDR2 YYEEEE. The CDR3 length is 12 residues. Trimming cost V 0 bases and J 7 bases, with 4 bases left between them. The chain's CDR3 is CASSLAGEKLFF. Written as DNA, the CDR3 is TGTGCCAGCAGCTTGGCCGGTGAAAAACTGTTTTTT.

The chain has TRBV24-1 and TRBJ2-3; 8 positions match TRBD2. The CDR3 extends over 18 amino acids. Germline CDR1 is KGHDR and CDR2 is SFDVKD. The V gene end was trimmed by 4 bases and the J gene end by 5 bases; junction bases not matched to a gene: 16. CDR3 in amino acids: CATSDPAGVQREQDTQYF. CDR3 DNA: TGTGCCACCAGTGACCCCGCTGGGGTTCAGCGGGAGCAAGATACGCAGTATTTT.

J is TRBJ1-3 and V is TRBV5-6; D uncertain. V was shortened by 0 bases and J by 4 bases, with 11 bases between the two germline ends. There are 15 residues in the CDR3. The germline gives CDR1 SGHDT, CDR2 YYEEEE. The DNA of the CDR3 is TGTGCCAGCAGCTTGGGCCCGGGAACCGGAAACACCATATATTTT. Residues: CASSLGPGTGNTIYF.

This clone was seen a handful of times. The chain combines TRBV30 with TRBJ2-7; the match to TRBD2 covers 12 bases. The CDR3 is 16 residues long. CDR1 and CDR2 (germline): GTSNPN, SVGIG (reference sequence). V was pared by 5 bases and J by 3 bases, with 11 bases of the junction left unmatched. CDR3 sequence reads: CAWEGLAGGRIYEQYF. CDR3 in DNA: TGTGCCTGGGAGGGACTAGCGGGCGGGAGGATCTACGAGCAGTACTTC.

This chain links TRBV3-1 (or the pseudogene TRBV3-2) with TRBJ2-5; no definite D call. This CDR3 spans 12 amino acids. Germline CDR1 reads LGHDT; CDR2 reads YNNKEL (reference sequence). V was shortened by 9 bases and J by 5 bases, with 13 bases between the two germline ends. In DNA, the CDR3 is TGTGCCAGGGTACCCCGGTGGGAGACCCAGTACTTC. It yields the protein CARVPRWETQYF.

The chain is built from TRBV4-1 and TRBJ2-3; D remains unclear. This CDR3 comprises 15 residues. Trimming shortened V by 0 bases and J by 0 bases, and 7 bases separated the two germline ends. Per germline, CDR1 MGHRA and CDR2 YSYEKL. For the CDR3, the DNA is TGCGCCAGCAGCCAAGAGCGACCTAGCACAGATACGCAGTATTTT. The encoded protein is CASSQERPSTDTQYF.

The V call is TRBV6-2 or TRBV6-3, the J call TRBJ2-7, with 11 bases aligning to TRBD2. The CDR3 has 20 amino acids. Trimming took 5 bases from V and 0 from J; bases not matched to a gene: 18. In germline, CDR1 is MNHEY, CDR2 SVGEGT. The CDR3 region is CASSNRLGTSGKLSSYEQYF. Here the CDR3 DNA reads TGTGCCAGCAGTAACCGCCTAGGGACTAGCGGAAAACTTAGCTCCTACGAGCAGTACTTC.

This chain uses TRBV2 with TRBJ1-1; 8 bases fit TRBD1. Per the germline V gene, CDR1 is SNHLY and CDR2 is FYNNEI. The CDR3 extends over 17 amino acids. Trimming at V came to 6 bases and at J to 6 bases, leaving 18 bases not matched to a gene. The CDR3 region has the DNA TGTGCCAGCAGATTACCAACCGGGACAGGAGGATCCGCTGAAGCTTTCTTT. Its translation is CASRLPTGTGGSAEAFF.

There are a few counts of this clone. An end of the junction differs from the germline gene, which may be a read error. This chain joins TRBV7-3 and TRBJ2-3, with a possible D match to TRBD2 (6 bases). The CDR3 is made up of 13 amino acids. Germline assignment: CDR1 SGHTA and CDR2 FQGTGA. The CDR3 region has the DNA TGTGCCAGCAGCTTTACTAGCACAAATACGCAGTATTTT. The encoded protein is CASSFTSTNTQYF.

The chain is built from TRBV9 and TRBJ2-5; weak D call: TRBD1 (5 bases). The CDR3 runs 15 residues. Per the germline V gene, CDR1 is SGDLS and CDR2 is YYNGEE. V lost 0 bases and J lost 3, with 12 bases in between. The CDR3 reads CASSVGGPQEETQYF. CDR3 coding DNA: TGTGCCAGCAGCGTAGGGGGCCCCCAGGAAGAGACCCAGTACTTC.

CDR3 amino acids: CASSKMPDNEQFF. The CDR3 DNA reads as TGTGCCAGCAGTAAAATGCCAGACAATGAGCAGTTCTTC. The rearrangement links TRBV28 to TRBJ2-1, with D hard to call. This CDR3 contains 13 residues. Trimming left V 5 bases short and J 5 bases short, with 10 bases between. In germline, CDR1 is MDHEN, CDR2 SYDVKM. Full variable domain (outside the CDR3, taken from reference TRBV28 and TRBJ2-1): DVKVTQSSRYLVKRTGEKVFLECVQDMDHENMFWYRQDPGLGLRLIYFSYDVKMKEKGDIPEGYSVSREKKERFSLILESASTNQTSMYLCASSKMPDNEQFFGPGTRLTVL.

The rearrangement links TRBV9 to TRBJ2-1; 9 bases agree with TRBD2. Germline trimming cut 3 bases from V and 5 bases from J; bases unmatched to any gene: 6. There are 15 residues in the CDR3. Germline V lookup: CDR1 SGDLS, CDR2 YYNGEE. CDR3 region: CASSAGTSLDNEQFF. CDR3 bases: TGTGCCAGCAGCGCCGGGACTAGCCTGGACAATGAGCAGTTCTTC.

This clone has only a few counts. This sequence joins TRBV7-9 and TRBJ2-3; 9 bases align to TRBD2. The germline CDR1 and CDR2 sequences are SEHNR and FQNEAQ (reference sequence). The V gene end was trimmed by 5 bases and the J gene end by 6 bases; junction bases not matched to a gene: 15. This CDR3 spans 17 amino acids. The CDR3 nucleotides are TGTGCCAGCAGCGGGCAGCGGGGGGTCCGGGCAGGGGATACGCAGTATTTT. Translating gives CASSGQRGVRAGDTQYF.

The rearrangement uses TRBV5-1 and TRBJ2-2, with D tentatively TRBD1 (6 bases). Germline CDR1 and CDR2: SGHRS and YFSETQ. The CDR3 is 15 amino acids. V lost 0 bases and J lost 5, with 11 bases in between. CDR3 sequence: CASSLGSGVTGELFF. The CDR3 DNA reads as TGCGCCAGCAGCTTGGGATCAGGGGTAACCGGGGAGCTGTTTTTT.

This clone was detected once. The rearrangement uses TRBV7-2 and TRBJ2-1; the match to TRBD2 covers 11 bases. The CDR3 loop spans 12 amino acids. J lost 15 bases, V lost 2 bases, and 3 bases had no gene match. Germline assignment: CDR1 SGHTA and CDR2 FQGNSA. The CDR3 region is CASSLLAGGLFF. In nucleotides, the CDR3 is TGTGCCAGCAGCTTATTAGCGGGAGGGTTGTTCTTC.

The genes are TRBV3-1 (or the pseudogene TRBV3-2) and TRBJ1-2; the D is unclear. Trimming removed 1 base from V and 5 bases from J, with 11 bases in between. The CDR3 has 14 amino acids. Germline V CDR1 and CDR2: LGHDT, YNNKEL (reference sequence). The CDR3 DNA reads TGTGCCAGCAGCCAAGGGCCAAGATTATATGGCTACACCTTC. This codes for CASSQGPRLYGYTF.

The chain links TRBV5-4 to TRBJ2-7; 8 nucleotides line up with TRBD2. The CDR3 runs to 15 residues. J lost 7 bases, V lost 3 bases, and 12 bases had no gene match. From germline, CDR1 is SGHNT and CDR2 YYREEE (reference sequence). The CDR3 protein is CASSSPGSGRVEQYF. The CDR3 DNA reads as TGTGCCAGCAGCTCGCCCGGGAGCGGGAGAGTGGAGCAGTACTTC.

The chain uses TRBV5-6 and TRBJ1-1; no reliable D call. CDR1 and CDR2 from the germline V gene are SGHDT and YYEEEE. V lost 0 bases to trimming and J lost 4 bases, with 10 bases between them. The CDR3 contains 14 residues. DNA for the CDR3: TGTGCCAGCAGCTTGGAAGGCAGACCCACTGAAGCTTTCTTT. Protein sequence: CASSLEGRPTEAFF.

The chain's CDR3 is CATSSREYGYTF. The CDR3 DNA follows: TGTGCCACCAGTAGCAGGGAGTATGGCTACACCTTC. This chain links TRBV24-1 with TRBJ1-2; D is perhaps TRBD1 (5 bases). This CDR3 is 12 amino acids long. V lost 6 bases and J 5 bases, leaving 9 bases between the germline ends. The germline gives CDR1 KGHDR, CDR2 SFDVKD.